The rows below give T cell receptor beta chains drawn from one sample of a study of blood T cell repertoires in COVID-19. This table comes from immunoSEQ multiplex PCR, and its TCRdb copy is limited to in-frame clones, with some not included. The sample shows approximately 75,000 clones, around 84% of them seen only once. The sequenced sample was peripheral blood. Source of these receptors: a woman aged 45-60 years with acute or convalescent COVID-19. Both conserved end residues are part of each CDR3. D genes are given only for firm matches. A clone size is listed for some rows: how often the clone was seen (once, few, many), or a class if it is expanded.

CDR3	DNA	V	J	D	size
CASSARTGEKLFF	TGTGCCAGCAGTGCCAGGACAGGGGAAAAACTGTTTTTT	TRBV2	TRBJ1-4	TRBD1	.
CAIRWTTTDTQYF	TGTGCCATACGGTGGACAACCACAGATACGCAGTATTTT	TRBV3-1/TRBV3-2	TRBJ2-3	.	.
CASSHRGLAGAGELFF	TGTGCCAGCAGCCATCGAGGACTAGCGGGAGCCGGGGAGCTGTTTTTT	TRBV14	TRBJ2-2	TRBD2	.
CAISGEMAGVYYEQYF	TGTGCCATCAGTGGGGAGATGGCAGGCGTATACTACGAGCAGTACTTC	TRBV10-3	TRBJ2-7	.	.
CASSLADRGTNYGYTF	TGCGCCAGCAGCTTGGCCGACAGGGGGACAAACTATGGCTACACCTTC	TRBV5-1	TRBJ1-2	TRBD1	.
CASSALGAYSYYEQYF	TGTGCCAGCAGCGCCCTGGGGGCCTACAGTTACTACGAGCAGTACTTC	TRBV21-1	TRBJ2-7	.	.
CASSIEDSYSYSNQPQHF	TGTGCCAGTAGTATAGAGGACAGCTACTCTTATAGCAATCAGCCCCAGCATTTT	TRBV19	TRBJ1-5	.	medium-sized
CASSQGQAMNQPQHF	TGTGCCAGCTCCCAAGGACAGGCGATGAATCAGCCCCAGCATTTT	TRBV18	TRBJ1-5	TRBD1	.
CATSGGYGYTF	TGTGCCACCAGCGGGGGATATGGCTACACCTTC	TRBV24-1	TRBJ1-2	.	.
CASSPQGKDSPLHF	TGTGCCAGCTCACCTCAGGGGAAGGATTCACCCCTCCACTTT	TRBV18	TRBJ1-6	.	.
CASSRDRGGETDTQYF	TGTGCCAGTAGTAGGGATCGCGGGGGAGAGACAGATACGCAGTATTTT	TRBV19	TRBJ2-3	TRBD2	.
CASGLASNSPLHF	TGTGCTAGTGGCCTCGCGAGTAATTCACCCCTCCACTTT	TRBV12-5	TRBJ1-6	.	.
CASSLGRREVYNEQFF	TGTGCCAGCAGCTTAGGAAGGAGGGAGGTTTACAATGAGCAGTTCTTC	TRBV11-3	TRBJ2-1	.	.
CASSPLRTAARSSTDTQYF	TGTGCCAGCTCACCACTCCGGACAGCCGCCCGATCTAGCACAGATACGCAGTATTTT	TRBV18	TRBJ2-3	.	.
CASSLGSPDTQYF	TGCGCCAGCAGCTTAGGGAGCCCAGATACGCAGTATTTT	TRBV5-1	TRBJ2-3	.	.
CASSSGVRETQYF	TGTGCCAGCAGCTCAGGGGTCCGGGAGACCCAGTACTTC	TRBV11-2	TRBJ2-5	.	.
CSVDGTRGSSYEQYF	TGCAGCGTTGATGGTACGCGGGGGAGCTCCTACGAGCAGTACTTC	TRBV29-1	TRBJ2-7	TRBD2	.
CASSPVIVSTDTQYF	TGCGCCAGCAGCCCCGTTATAGTGAGCACAGATACGCAGTATTTT	TRBV5-1	TRBJ2-3	.	.
CASSIVAGSYEQYF	TGTGCCAGTAGTATAGTAGCGGGAAGCTACGAGCAGTACTTC	TRBV19	TRBJ2-7	TRBD2	.
CASSLRALAGVKYEQYF	TGTGCCAGCAGTTTACGGGCGCTAGCGGGAGTCAAGTACGAGCAGTACTTC	TRBV27	TRBJ2-7	TRBD2	few